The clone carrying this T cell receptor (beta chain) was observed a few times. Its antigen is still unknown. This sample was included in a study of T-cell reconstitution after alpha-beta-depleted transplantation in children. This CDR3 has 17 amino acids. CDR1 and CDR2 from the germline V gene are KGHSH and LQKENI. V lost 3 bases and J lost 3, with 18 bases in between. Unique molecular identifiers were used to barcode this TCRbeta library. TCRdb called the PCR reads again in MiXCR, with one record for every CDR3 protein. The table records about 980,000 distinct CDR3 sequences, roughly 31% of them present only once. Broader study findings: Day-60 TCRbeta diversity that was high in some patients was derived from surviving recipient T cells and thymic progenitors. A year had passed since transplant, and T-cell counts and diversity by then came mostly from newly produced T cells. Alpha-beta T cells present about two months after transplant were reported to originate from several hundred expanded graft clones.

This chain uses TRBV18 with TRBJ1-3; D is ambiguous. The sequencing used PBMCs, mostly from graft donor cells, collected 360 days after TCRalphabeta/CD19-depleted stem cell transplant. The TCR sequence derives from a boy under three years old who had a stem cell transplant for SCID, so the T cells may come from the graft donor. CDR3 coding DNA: TGTGCCAGCTCACCGATACAAGGTGCGGATCTTGGAAACACCATATATTTT. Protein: CASSPIQGADLGNTIYF.